This T cell receptor beta chain was sequenced during a study of cytomegalovirus exposure and HLA in healthy donors. Study at large: The roughly 120 million unique TCR beta sequences, from about 170 million T cells, were found by an earlier analysis.

Concerning this clone itself: Antigen: not known.

The PCR employed 60 Vbeta primers together with 13 Jbeta primers. Clones were read by immunoSEQ multiplex PCR, and TCRdb kept only the in-frame ones, dropping some. The table lists approximately 180,000 clones, roughly 79% of them singletons. This CDR3 has 15 residues. The V gene's germline CDR1 is SGHDT and CDR2 YYEEEE. The V gene lost 0 bases and the J gene lost 0 bases, with 4 bases spanning the gap. Whole-study findings and limits: Some highly shared sequence variants likely arose as a pipeline artifact. Some V segments, TRBV6-2 and TRBV6-3 among them, were indistinguishable and were therefore excluded.

Donors were nominally healthy when sampled, though unrecorded immune exposures were likely. J is TRBJ1-6 and V is TRBV5-6; D is ambiguous. The specimen sequenced was PBMCs. The TCR sequence derives from a woman younger than 35 in good health and CMV-seropositive. The CDR3 reads CASSLESSYNSPLHF. CDR3 sequence (DNA): TGTGCCAGCAGCTTGGAGAGCTCCTATAATTCACCCCTCCACTTT.